This T cell receptor beta chain was identified in a study of blood T cell repertoires in COVID-19. Study-level background: Material from acute and convalescent COVID-19 was sourced from the United States, Italy and Spain. Nucleic acid was either cDNA or gDNA, and it came from T cells, B-cell-depleted T cells, or PBMCs.

Per the germline V gene, CDR1 is SGHVS and CDR2 is FNYEAQ. This CDR3 spans 15 amino acids. The V and J ends lost 1 base and 5 bases, in that order; junction bases with no gene match: 6. Authors' processing steps: Researchers report that nucleated cell counts were estimated from reference gene primer amplification. Using immunoSEQ multiplex PCR, the repertoire was profiled, and TCRdb retains in-frame clones only, with some absent. V and J calls and clone size are given by that table; D and trimming were obtained from the DNA. The sample lists 200,000 to 250,000 clones, 80% to 90% occurring once. Seattle participants joined during active infection and were tracked over time.

The sequence came from a man aged 25-40 years with COVID-19, enrolled during active disease. The sequenced material came from peripheral blood. The chain couples TRBV7-6 to TRBJ2-7, with 9 bases identical to TRBD1. For the CDR3, the DNA is TGTGCCAGCAGCTTAGAGGGACAGGGTAGCCACGAGCAGTACTTC. Translated: CASSLEGQGSHEQYF.